Listed here is a single TCR beta chain. What it recognizes is unknown. Vbeta (60) and Jbeta (13) primers were used in the PCR. Sequencing used immunoSEQ multiplex PCR; TCRdb keeps in-frame clones, though not all of them. The sample consists of roughly 290,000 clones, 85% to 90% of them appearing once. These data originate in a study of cytomegalovirus exposure and HLA in healthy donors. Study context: From HLA-typed donors, an early data release held around 85 million unique TCRs.

Regarding the study as a whole: Later analysis placed DRB1 highest and HLA-C lowest in TCR association rates, which differed by HLA locus. Indistinguishable V segments, including TRBV6-2 and TRBV6-3, were excluded. Later on, a genetic analysis was performed. It linked a missense variant in DCLRE1C with V- and J-gene trimming of TCR beta.

J lost 7 bases, V lost 9 bases, and 5 bases had no gene match. Germline values: CDR1 MNHNY, CDR2 SVGAGI (reference sequence). The CDR3 runs to 11 residues. The sample was PBMCs. The source of this sequence is a young woman in good health and CMV-seronegative. The chain carries TRBV6-6 and TRBJ1-1; 7 nucleotides line up with TRBD1. The CDR3 is CASTRTGEAFF. The CDR3 nucleotides read TGTGCCAGTACCCGGACAGGTGAAGCTTTCTTT.